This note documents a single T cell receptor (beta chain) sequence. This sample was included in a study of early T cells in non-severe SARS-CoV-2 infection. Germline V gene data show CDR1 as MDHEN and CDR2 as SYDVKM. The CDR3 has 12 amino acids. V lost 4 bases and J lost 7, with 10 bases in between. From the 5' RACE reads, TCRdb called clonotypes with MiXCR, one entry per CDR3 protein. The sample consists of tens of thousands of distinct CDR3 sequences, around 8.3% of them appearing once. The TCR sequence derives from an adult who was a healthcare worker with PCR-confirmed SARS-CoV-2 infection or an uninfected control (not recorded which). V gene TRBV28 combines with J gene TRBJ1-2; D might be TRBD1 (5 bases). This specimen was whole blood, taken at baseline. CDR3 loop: CASSWAGFGYTF. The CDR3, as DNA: TGTGCCAGCAGTTGGGCAGGGTTTGGCTACACCTTC.